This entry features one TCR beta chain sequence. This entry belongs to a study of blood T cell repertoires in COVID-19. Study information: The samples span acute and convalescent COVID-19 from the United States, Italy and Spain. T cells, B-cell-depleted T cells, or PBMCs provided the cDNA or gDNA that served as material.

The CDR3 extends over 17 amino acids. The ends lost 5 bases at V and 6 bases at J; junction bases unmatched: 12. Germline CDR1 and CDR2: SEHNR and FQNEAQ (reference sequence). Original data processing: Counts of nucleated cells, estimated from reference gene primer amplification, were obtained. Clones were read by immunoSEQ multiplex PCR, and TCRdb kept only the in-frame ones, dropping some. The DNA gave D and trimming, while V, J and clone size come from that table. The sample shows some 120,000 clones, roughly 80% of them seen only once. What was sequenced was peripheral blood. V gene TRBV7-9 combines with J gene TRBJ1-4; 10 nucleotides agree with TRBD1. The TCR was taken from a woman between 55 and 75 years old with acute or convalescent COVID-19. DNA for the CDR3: TGTGCCAGCAGCCCTGGCTTTTACGGGACAGGGGATGAAAAACTGTTTTTT. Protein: CASSPGFYGTGDEKLFF.